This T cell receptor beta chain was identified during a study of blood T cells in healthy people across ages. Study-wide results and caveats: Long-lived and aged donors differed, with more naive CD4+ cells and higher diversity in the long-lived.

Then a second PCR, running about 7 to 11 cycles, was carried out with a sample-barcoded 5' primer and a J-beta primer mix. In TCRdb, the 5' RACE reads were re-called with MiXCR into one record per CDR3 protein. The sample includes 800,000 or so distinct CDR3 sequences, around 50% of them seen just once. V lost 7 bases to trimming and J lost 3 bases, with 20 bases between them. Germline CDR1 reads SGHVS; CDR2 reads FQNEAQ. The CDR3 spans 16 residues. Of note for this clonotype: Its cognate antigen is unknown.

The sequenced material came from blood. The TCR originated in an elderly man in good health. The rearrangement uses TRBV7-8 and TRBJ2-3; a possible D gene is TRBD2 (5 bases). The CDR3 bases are TGTGCCAGCATTCCTTATAGGGTTCGGAGGACAGATACGCAGTATTTT. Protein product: CASIPYRVRRTDTQYF.